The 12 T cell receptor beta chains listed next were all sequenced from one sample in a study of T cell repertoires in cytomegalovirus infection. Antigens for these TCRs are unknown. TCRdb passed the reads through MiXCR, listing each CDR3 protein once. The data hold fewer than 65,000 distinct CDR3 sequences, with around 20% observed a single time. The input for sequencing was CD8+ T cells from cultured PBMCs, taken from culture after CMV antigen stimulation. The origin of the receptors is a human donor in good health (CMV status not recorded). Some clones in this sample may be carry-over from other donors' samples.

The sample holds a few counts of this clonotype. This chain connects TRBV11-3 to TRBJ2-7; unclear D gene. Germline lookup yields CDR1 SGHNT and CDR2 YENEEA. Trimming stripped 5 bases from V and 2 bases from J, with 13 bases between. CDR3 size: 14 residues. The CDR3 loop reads CASSPQSSPYEQYF. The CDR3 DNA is TGTGCCAGCAGCCCCCAGAGCAGCCCCTACGAGCAGTACTTC. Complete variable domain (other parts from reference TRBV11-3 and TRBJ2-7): EAGVVQSPRYKIIEKKQPVAFWCNPISGHNTLYWYLQNLGQGPELLIRYENEEAVDDSQLPKDRFSAERLKGVDSTLKIQPAELGDSAVYLCASSPQSSPYEQYFGPGTRLTVT.

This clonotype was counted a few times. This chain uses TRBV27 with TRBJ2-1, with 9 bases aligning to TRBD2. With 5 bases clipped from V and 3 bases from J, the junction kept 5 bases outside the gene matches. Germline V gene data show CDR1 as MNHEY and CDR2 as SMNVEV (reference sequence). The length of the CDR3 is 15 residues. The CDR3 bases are TGTGCCAGCAGTCCCGGACTAGCGTTCTACAATGAGCAGTTCTTC. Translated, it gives CASSPGLAFYNEQFF.

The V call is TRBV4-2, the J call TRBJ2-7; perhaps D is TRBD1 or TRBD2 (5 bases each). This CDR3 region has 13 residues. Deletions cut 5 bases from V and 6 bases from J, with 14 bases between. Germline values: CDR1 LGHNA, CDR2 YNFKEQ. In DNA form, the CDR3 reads TGTGCCAGCAGCGACGCCCAGGGACCCGAGCAGTACTTC. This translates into CASSDAQGPEQYF.

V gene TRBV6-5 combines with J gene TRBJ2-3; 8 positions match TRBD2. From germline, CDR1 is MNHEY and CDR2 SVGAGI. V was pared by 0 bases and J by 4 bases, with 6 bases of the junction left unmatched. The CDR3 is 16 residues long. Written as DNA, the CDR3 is TGTGCCAGCAGTTACTCGCCTAGCGGGTCCTCAGATACGCAGTATTTT. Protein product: CASSYSPSGSSDTQYF.

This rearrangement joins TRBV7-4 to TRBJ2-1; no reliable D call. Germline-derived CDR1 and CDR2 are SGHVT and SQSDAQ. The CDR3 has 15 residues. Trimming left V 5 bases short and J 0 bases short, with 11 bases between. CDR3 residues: CASSPLEYSYNEQFF. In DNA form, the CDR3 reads TGTGCCAGCAGCCCCCTTGAGTACTCCTACAATGAGCAGTTCTTC.

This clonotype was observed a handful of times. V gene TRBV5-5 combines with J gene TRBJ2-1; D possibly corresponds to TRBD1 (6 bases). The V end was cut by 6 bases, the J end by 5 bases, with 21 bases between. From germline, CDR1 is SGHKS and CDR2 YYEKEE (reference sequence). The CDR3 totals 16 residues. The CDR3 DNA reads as TGTGCCAGCACCACGACAGGAGGATTTGATGACAATGAGCAGTTCTTC. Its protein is CASTTTGGFDDNEQFF.

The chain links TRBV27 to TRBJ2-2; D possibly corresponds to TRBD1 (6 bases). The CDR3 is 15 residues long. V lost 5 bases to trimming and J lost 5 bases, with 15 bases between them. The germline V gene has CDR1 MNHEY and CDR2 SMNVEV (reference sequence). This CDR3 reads CASSPRGQGTGELFF. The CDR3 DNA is TGTGCCAGCAGTCCCCGCGGCCAGGGGACCGGGGAGCTGTTTTTT.

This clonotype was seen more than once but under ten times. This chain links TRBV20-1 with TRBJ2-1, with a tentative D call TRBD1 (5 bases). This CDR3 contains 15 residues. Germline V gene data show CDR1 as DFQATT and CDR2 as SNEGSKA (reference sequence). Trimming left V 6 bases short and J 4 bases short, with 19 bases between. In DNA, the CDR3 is TGCAGTGCCCTACCCAACAGGCGGCCTTACAATGAGCAGTTCTTC. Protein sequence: CSALPNRRPYNEQFF.

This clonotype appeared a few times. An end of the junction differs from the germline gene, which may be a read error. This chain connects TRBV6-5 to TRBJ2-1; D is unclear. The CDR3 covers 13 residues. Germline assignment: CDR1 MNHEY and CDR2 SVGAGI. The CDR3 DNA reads TGTGCCAGTAGTTTTAACTCCTACAATGAGCAGTTCTTC. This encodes CASSFNSYNEQFF.

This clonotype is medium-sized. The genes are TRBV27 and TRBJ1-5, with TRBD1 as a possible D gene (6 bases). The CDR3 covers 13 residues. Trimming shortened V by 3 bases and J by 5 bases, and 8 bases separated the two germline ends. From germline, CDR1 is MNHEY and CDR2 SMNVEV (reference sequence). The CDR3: CASSFGGHQPQHF. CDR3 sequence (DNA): TGTGCCAGCAGTTTCGGGGGGCATCAGCCCCAGCATTTT.

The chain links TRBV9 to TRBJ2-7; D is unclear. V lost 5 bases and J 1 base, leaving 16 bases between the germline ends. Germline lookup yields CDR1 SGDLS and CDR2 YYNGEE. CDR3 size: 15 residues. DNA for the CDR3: TGTGCCAGCAGTCCCTCCGGGCGTCAGTCCTACGAGCAGTACTTC. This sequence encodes CASSPSGRQSYEQYF.

The CDR3 here is CASSLEVAGNNEQYF. The DNA for the CDR3 is TGTGCCAGCAGCTTAGAGGTAGCGGGAAACAACGAGCAGTACTTC. This chain joins TRBV13 and TRBJ2-7; 8 nucleotides agree with TRBD2. Unmatched junction bases numbered 7, after V lost 1 base and J lost 5 bases. The CDR3 runs to 15 residues. Germline CDR1 and CDR2: PRHDT and FYEKMQ (reference sequence).